The present T cell receptor (beta chain) was sequenced within a study of neurological immune-mediated disorders. Study-wide results and caveats: None of the CDR3 amino acid sequences in expanded clones turned up in more than one subject, which points to private repertoires in all groups. The greatest TCR clonal expansion appeared in HTLV-1-associated myelopathy and the smallest, falling below healthy controls, in multiple sclerosis.

At least ten counts were recorded for this clonotype. Its target is not known. As for the cDNA, it was generated by 5'RACE with 10-nucleotide random UMIs. In each sequencing run, over 170 million TCR-beta sequences were generated from 15-18 subjects. TCRdb fed the 5' RACE reads into MiXCR, producing one record per CDR3 protein. The data show over 45,000 distinct CDR3 sequences, with 2.5% to 3.5% seen just once and less than 15% held by the top ten. The CDR3 has 14 amino acids. Germline assignment: CDR1 KGHDR and CDR2 SFDVKD. V lost 2 bases and J lost 3; bases outside the gene matches: 1. The sequenced sample consisted of PBMCs. The chain employs TRBV24-1 and TRBJ2-5, with 8 bases that match TRBD2. The source of this sequence is a woman aged 45 to 65 with multiple sclerosis. CDR3 protein: CATSDSTSEETQYF. The CDR3 nucleotides read TGTGCCACCAGTGATTCGACTAGCGAAGAGACCCAGTACTTC.